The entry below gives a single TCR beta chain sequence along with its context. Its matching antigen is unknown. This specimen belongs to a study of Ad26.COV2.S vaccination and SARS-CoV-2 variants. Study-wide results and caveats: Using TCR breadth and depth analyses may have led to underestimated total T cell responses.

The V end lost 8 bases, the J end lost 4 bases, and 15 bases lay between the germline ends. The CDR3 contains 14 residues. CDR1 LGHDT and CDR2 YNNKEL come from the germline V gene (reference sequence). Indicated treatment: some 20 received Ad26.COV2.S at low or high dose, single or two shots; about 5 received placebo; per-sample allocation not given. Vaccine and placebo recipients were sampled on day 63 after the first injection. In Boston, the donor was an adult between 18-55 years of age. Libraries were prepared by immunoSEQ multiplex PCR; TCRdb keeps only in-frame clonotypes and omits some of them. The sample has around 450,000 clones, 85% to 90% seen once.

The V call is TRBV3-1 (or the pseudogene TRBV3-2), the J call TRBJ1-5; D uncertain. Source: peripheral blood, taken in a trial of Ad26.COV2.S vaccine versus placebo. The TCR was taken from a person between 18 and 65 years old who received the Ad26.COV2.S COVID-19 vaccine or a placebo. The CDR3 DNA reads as TGTGCCAGCGGGCCCCTACACAAAAATCAGCCCCAGCATTTT. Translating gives CASGPLHKNQPQHF.